This entry lists 15 T cell receptor beta chains sequenced from one sample in a study of radiotherapy plus CTLA-4 blockade in lung cancer. Data came from immunoSEQ multiplex PCR; TCRdb stores just in-frame clones and leaves some out. The sample shows tens of thousands of clones, 65% to 80% of them seen only once. Source: peripheral blood, taken from a patient treated with radiotherapy plus ipilimumab. These TCRs come from a human donor with non-small cell lung cancer who had a partial response to radiotherapy plus ipilimumab.

This clone has ten or more counts. V gene TRBV19 combines with J gene TRBJ1-2, with unresolved D. Deletions cut 1 base from V and 6 bases from J, with 12 bases between. CDR3 length equals 14 residues. CDR1 LNHDA and CDR2 SQIVND come from the germline V gene (reference sequence). In nucleotides, the CDR3 is TGTGCCAGTAGTATAGGGGCGGGAACGGATGGCTACACCTTC. Translating it yields CASSIGAGTDGYTF.

The chain is built from TRBV25-1 and TRBJ2-7; 8 bases fit TRBD1. The V segment lost 3 bases and the J segment 4 bases; nucleotides outside the gene matches: 11. Per germline, CDR1 MGHDK and CDR2 SYGVNS. CDR3 length equals 16 residues. CDR3: CASSEPDRGLGYEQYF. The CDR3 DNA reads TGTGCCAGCAGTGAGCCCGACAGGGGTCTTGGATACGAGCAGTACTTC.

The J gene is TRBJ1-2, the V gene TRBV5-4; TRBD1 agrees at 12 bases. Losses at the gene ends were 4 bases for V and 0 bases for J; bases not matched to a gene: 4. The CDR3 covers 16 residues. Germline assignment: CDR1 SGHNT and CDR2 YYREEE (reference sequence). DNA for the CDR3: TGTGCCAGCAGCCGGGACAGGGGGCAAGCTAACTATGGCTACACCTTC. Protein product: CASSRDRGQANYGYTF.

This chain's CDR3 is CASSQDRAGNQPQHF. CDR3 sequence (DNA): TGCGCCAGCAGCCAAGACAGGGCGGGAAATCAGCCCCAGCATTTT. The V call is TRBV4-1, the J call TRBJ1-5; D is perhaps TRBD1 (5 bases). From germline, CDR1 is MGHRA and CDR2 YSYEKL. Between the trimmed V and J ends, which lost 0 bases and 4 bases, there was a span of 10 bases. The CDR3 has 15 residues.

The table lists this clone with a few counts. The V gene is TRBV28, the J gene TRBJ1-6; maybe TRBD1 (6 bases). CDR3 length equals 14 residues. The germline CDR1 and CDR2 sequences are MDHEN and SYDVKM. Trimming stripped 6 bases from V and 9 bases from J, with 15 bases between. In DNA, the CDR3 is TGTGCCAGCAGACCTGGACAGACCGGTTCACCCCTCCACTTT. Encoded protein: CASRPGQTGSPLHF.

V usage is TRBV5-1 and J usage is TRBJ1-6; D is perhaps TRBD1 (6 bases). V shed 0 bases and J shed 5 bases, with 24 bases lying between them. Germline CDR1 and CDR2: SGHRS and YFSETQ. The CDR3 has 20 residues. This chain's CDR3 is CASSLGDSTGGVGNNSPLHF. The CDR3, as DNA: TGCGCCAGCAGCTTGGGGGATTCAACGGGGGGCGTGGGAAATAATTCACCCCTCCACTTT.

The chain links TRBV6-5 to TRBJ1-1, with a weak D call TRBD1 (6 bases). The ends were cut back, 0 bases at V and 7 bases at J, with 15 bases in the middle. Germline V gives CDR1 MNHEY, CDR2 SVGAGI. The CDR3 length is 15 residues. The CDR3 here is CASSYSTGTLYEAFF. CDR3 in DNA: TGTGCCAGCAGTTACTCAACAGGGACCCTATATGAAGCTTTCTTT.

This clone was observed once. The chain links TRBV9 to TRBJ1-1, with TRBD1 matching over 8 bases. J gave up 0 bases and V 4 bases, and 2 bases lay outside the gene matches. The CDR3 totals 14 residues. CDR1 is SGDLS and CDR2 is YYNGEE in the germline V gene. The CDR3 coding sequence is TGTGCCAGCAGCCTGACAGGGGTGAACACTGAAGCTTTCTTT. The encoded protein is CASSLTGVNTEAFF.

This sequence joins TRBV28 and TRBJ1-2; 9 nucleotides line up with TRBD1. Germline-derived CDR1 and CDR2 are MDHEN and SYDVKM. The CDR3 contains 16 residues. V gave up 5 bases and J gave up 0 bases; unmatched junction bases: 7. In nucleotides, the CDR3 is TGTGCCAGCAGTCAACAGGGGGCATTCGCTAACTATGGCTACACCTTC. Translation gives CASSQQGAFANYGYTF.

The chain has TRBV7-3 and TRBJ2-5, with 7 bases that match TRBD2. V dropped 0 bases and J dropped 4; count of bases not matched to a gene: 5. The germline gives CDR1 SGHTA, CDR2 FQGTGA. The CDR3 length is 15 residues. The CDR3 nucleotides read TGTGCCAGCAGCTTAACAGGCGGGGGAGGAGAGACCCAGTACTTC. The encoded protein is CASSLTGGGGETQYF.

The gene calls are TRBV6-5 and TRBJ2-7; 7 bases fit TRBD1. Germline V gene lookup returns CDR1 MNHEY and CDR2 SVGAGI. J gave up 6 bases and V 4 bases, and 6 bases lay outside the gene matches. The CDR3 sequence is 13 residues long. CDR3 sequence: CASSSTGEGEQYF. The CDR3 DNA sequence: TGTGCCAGCAGTTCCACAGGGGAAGGCGAGCAGTACTTC.

The V and J genes are TRBV5-8 and TRBJ2-1; 8 positions match TRBD2. CDR3 length: 14 residues. Losses at the gene ends were 3 bases for V and 4 bases for J; bases not matched to a gene: 3. Germline CDR1 SGHTS, CDR2 YDEGEE. The CDR3 DNA reads TGTGCCAGCAGCTCGGGACTAGAGTACAATGAGCAGTTCTTC. Translating it yields CASSSGLEYNEQFF. Full variable domain (outside the CDR3, taken from reference TRBV5-8 and TRBJ2-1): EAGVTQSPTHLIKTRGQQATLRCSPISGHTSVYWYQQALGLGLQFLLWYDEGEERNRGNFPPRFSGRQFPNYSSELNVNALELEDSALYLCASSSGLEYNEQFFGPGTRLTVL.

This chain joins TRBV6-5 and TRBJ1-1; D not certain. With 2 bases removed from V and 0 bases from J, the gap between germline ends came to 7 bases. The CDR3 has 14 amino acids. CDR1 MNHEY and CDR2 SVGAGI come from the germline V gene. The CDR3 DNA reads TGTGCCAGCAGTTACGGGGAGGTGAACACTGAAGCTTTCTTT. Translation gives CASSYGEVNTEAFF.

By frequency in the sample, this clone is medium-sized. The J gene is TRBJ2-3, the V gene TRBV13; perhaps TRBD2 as D (6 bases). This CDR3 comprises 15 residues. V gave up 2 bases and J gave up 4 bases, with 13 bases separating them. Germline V gene data show CDR1 as PRHDT and CDR2 as FYEKMQ (reference sequence). CDR3 nucleotide sequence: TGTGCCAGCAGCTTAATGGGGGGTGGGGCAGATACGCAGTATTTT. As protein: CASSLMGGGADTQYF.

V usage is TRBV27 and J usage is TRBJ1-3; 8 bases align to TRBD1. V dropped 9 bases and J dropped 0; count of bases not matched to a gene: 7. The germline V gene has CDR1 MNHEY and CDR2 SMNVEV (reference sequence). CDR3 length equals 15 residues. The CDR3 DNA reads TGTGCCAGACCCGAGGACAGGGCCTCTGGAAACACCATATATTTT. Residues: CARPEDRASGNTIYF.